This T cell receptor (beta chain) was sequenced in a study of T cells after yellow fever vaccination. General study results and limits: Most primary-vaccination clones reappeared after the booster (less than 98% CD4, roughly 88% CD8). Shared CD4/CD8 clonotypes were a small share, likely from convergent recombination.

This clonotype was counted ten times or more. Its antigen remains unknown. Germline lookup yields CDR1 MDHEN and CDR2 SYDVKM. Trimming took off 1 base at V and 3 bases at J, with 11 bases between the two ends. The CDR3 covers 15 residues. A universal primer site and UMIs were added as TCR cDNA was made by 5'RACE template switching. TCRdb itself ran the 5' RACE reads through MiXCR, one entry per CDR3 protein. The sample yields a few hundred thousand distinct CDR3 sequences, about 3.5% seen once. This chain connects TRBV28 to TRBJ2-3; no clear D. The receptor was isolated from a man between 18 and 29 years old who received the YFV17D yellow fever vaccine. The source was PBMCs, collected on the day of the yellow fever booster vaccination. The CDR3 nucleotides are TGTGCCAGCAGTTTATCGGGCCTACCGACAGATACGCAGTATTTT. Translating it yields CASSLSGLPTDTQYF.